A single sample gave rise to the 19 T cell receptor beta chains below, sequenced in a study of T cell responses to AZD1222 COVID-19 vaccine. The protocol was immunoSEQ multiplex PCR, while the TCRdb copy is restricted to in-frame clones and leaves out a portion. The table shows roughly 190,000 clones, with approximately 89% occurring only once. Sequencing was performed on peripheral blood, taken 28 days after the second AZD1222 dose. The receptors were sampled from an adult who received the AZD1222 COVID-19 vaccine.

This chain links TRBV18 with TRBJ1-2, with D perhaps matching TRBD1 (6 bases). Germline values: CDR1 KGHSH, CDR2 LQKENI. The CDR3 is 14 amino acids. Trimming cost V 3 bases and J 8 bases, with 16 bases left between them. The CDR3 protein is CASSPAQGSRGYTF. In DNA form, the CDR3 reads TGTGCCAGCTCACCGGCTCAGGGGTCTCGGGGCTACACCTTC.

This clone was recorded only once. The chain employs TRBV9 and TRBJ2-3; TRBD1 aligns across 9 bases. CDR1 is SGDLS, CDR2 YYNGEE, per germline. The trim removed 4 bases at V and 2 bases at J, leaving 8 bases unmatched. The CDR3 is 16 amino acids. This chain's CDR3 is CASSPRGDRDTDTQYF. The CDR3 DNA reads TGTGCCAGCAGCCCGAGGGGGGACAGGGACACAGATACGCAGTATTTT.

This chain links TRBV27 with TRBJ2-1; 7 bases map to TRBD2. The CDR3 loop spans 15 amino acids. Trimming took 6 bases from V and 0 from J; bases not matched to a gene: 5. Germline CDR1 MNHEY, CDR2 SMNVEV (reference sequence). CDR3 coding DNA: TGTGCCAGCAGAAGAACGGGGGGCTCCTACAATGAGCAGTTCTTC. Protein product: CASRRTGGSYNEQFF.

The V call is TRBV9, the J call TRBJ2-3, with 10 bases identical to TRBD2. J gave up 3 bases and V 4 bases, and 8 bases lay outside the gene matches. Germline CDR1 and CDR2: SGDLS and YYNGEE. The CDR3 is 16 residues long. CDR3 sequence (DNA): TGTGCCAGCAGCCCGGAGGTGGGACTAGCGACAGATACGCAGTATTTT. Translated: CASSPEVGLATDTQYF.

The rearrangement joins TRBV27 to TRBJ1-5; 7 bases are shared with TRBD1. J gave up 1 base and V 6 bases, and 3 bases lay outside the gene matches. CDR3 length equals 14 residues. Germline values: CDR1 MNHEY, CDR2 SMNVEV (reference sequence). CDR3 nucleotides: TGTGCCAGCAGGGCGGGACAGAGCAATCAGCCCCAGCATTTT. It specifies CASRAGQSNQPQHF.

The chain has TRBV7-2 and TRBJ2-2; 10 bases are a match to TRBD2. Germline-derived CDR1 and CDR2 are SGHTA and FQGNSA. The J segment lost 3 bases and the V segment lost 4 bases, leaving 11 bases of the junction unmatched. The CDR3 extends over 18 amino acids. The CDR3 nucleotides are TGTGCCAGCAGCTCGGGACTAGCGCTAGGGGGTTACACCGGGGAGCTGTTTTTT. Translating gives CASSSGLALGGYTGELFF.

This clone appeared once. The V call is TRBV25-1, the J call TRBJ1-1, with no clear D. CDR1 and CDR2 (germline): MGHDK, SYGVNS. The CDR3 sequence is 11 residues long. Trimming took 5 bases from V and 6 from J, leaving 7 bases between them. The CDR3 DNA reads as TGTGCCAGCAGTTTTATGTCTGAAGCTTTCTTT. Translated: CASSFMSEAFF.

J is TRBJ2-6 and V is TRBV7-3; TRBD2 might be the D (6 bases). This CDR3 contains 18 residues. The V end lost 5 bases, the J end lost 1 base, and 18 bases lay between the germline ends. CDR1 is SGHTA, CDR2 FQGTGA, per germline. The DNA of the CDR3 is TGTGCCAGCAGCCCCCGGCTAGCGTTCACTTCTGGGGCCAACGTCCTGACTTTC. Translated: CASSPRLAFTSGANVLTF.

The CDR3 reads CASKRDSSSGTQYF. DNA for the CDR3: TGTGCCAGCAAACGGGACTCCTCATCGGGGACCCAGTACTTC. The chain is built from TRBV6-4 and TRBJ2-5; tentatively, D is TRBD2 (6 bases). V lost 7 bases, J lost 7 bases, and 19 bases lay in between. The length of the CDR3 is 14 residues. Germline V gene lookup returns CDR1 MRHNA and CDR2 SNTAGT.

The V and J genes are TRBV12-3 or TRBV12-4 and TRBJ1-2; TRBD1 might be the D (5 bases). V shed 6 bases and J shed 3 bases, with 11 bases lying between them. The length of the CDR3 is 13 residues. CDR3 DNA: TGTGCCAGCAGCCTTCAGGGCCACTATGGCTACACCTTC. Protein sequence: CASSLQGHYGYTF.

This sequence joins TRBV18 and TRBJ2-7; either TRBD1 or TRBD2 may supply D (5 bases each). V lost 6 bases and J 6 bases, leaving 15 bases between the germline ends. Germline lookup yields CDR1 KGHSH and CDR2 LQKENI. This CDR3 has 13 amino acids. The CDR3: CASSPSGGPEQYF. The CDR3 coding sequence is TGTGCCAGCTCCCCCAGTGGGGGACCCGAGCAGTACTTC.

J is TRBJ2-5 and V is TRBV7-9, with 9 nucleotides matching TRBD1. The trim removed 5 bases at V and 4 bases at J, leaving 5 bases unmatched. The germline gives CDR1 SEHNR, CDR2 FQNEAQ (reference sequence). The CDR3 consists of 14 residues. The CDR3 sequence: CASSKGTGRETQYF. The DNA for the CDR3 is TGTGCCAGCAGCAAGGGGACAGGGAGAGAGACCCAGTACTTC.

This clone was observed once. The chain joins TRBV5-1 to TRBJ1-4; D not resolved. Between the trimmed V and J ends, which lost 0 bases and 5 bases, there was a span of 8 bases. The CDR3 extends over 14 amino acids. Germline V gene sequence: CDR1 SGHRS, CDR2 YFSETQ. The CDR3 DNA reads TGCGCCAGCAGCTTGGATACGGGGAATGAAAAACTGTTTTTT. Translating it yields CASSLDTGNEKLFF.

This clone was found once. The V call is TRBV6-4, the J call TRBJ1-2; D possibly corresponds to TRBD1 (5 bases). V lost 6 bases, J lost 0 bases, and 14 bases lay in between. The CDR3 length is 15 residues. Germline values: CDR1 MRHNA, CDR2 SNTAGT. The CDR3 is CASRPRDGANYGYTF. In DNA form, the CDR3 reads TGTGCCAGCAGACCCCGGGACGGAGCTAACTATGGCTACACCTTC.

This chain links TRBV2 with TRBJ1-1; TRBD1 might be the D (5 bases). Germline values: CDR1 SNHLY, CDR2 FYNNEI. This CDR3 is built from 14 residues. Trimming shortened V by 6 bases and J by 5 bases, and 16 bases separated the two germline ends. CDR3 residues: CASSAGAWGTEAFF. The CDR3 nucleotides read TGTGCCAGCAGCGCCGGGGCCTGGGGAACTGAAGCTTTCTTT.

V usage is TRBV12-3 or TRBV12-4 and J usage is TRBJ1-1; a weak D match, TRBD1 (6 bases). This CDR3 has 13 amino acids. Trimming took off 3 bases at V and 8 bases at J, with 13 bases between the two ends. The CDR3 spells CASSFSWGHEAFF. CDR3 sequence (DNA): TGTGCCAGCAGTTTCTCCTGGGGGCACGAAGCTTTCTTT.

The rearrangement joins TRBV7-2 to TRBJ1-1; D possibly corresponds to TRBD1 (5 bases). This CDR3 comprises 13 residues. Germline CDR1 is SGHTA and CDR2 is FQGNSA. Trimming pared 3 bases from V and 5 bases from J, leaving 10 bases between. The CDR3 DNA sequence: TGTGCCAGCAGCTTTTCCCGGGGGACTGAAGCTTTCTTT. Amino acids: CASSFSRGTEAFF.

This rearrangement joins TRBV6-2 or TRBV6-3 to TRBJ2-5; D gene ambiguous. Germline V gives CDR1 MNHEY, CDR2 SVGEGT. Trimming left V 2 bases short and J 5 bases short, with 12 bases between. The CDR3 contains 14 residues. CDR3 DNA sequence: TGTGCCAGCAGTTACGACAACCTGCGGGAGACCCAGTACTTC. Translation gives CASSYDNLRETQYF.

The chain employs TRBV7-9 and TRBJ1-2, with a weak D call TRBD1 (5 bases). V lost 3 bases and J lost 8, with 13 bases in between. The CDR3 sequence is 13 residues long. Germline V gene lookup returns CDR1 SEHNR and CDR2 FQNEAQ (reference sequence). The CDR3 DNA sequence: TGTGCCAGCAGCTTCCAGGGAATGGGGGGCTACACCTTC. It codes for CASSFQGMGGYTF.